The TCR beta chain described here comes from a study of untreated major depressive disorder (dated by TCRdb to 2017 to 2018). Concerning the study at large: This cross-sectional case-control study compared T cell phenotype and TCR repertoire between antidepressant-free major depressive disorder patients and individually matched non-depressed controls.

Results and caveats for the whole study, not just this receptor: The sequencing comparisons used one-tailed planned tests on only three preselected Vbeta families. A comparatively small study sample was produced by the strict matching and exclusion criteria, and the generalizability of findings was thereby limited.

Each depressed patient was matched pairwise with a non-depressed control on sex, age, current smoking status and body mass index. European descent was reported for all participants. Controls scored 5 or less on the Quick Inventory of Depressive Symptoms-Self Report and had no mood disorder, either currently or at any point in their lifetime. All participants were excluded for major medical conditions, Axis I/II comorbidities, regular medication or illicit drug use, or drinking over 100 g alcohol weekly. From each participant, about 30 ml of peripheral blood was collected into EDTA tubes. Magnetic negative selection with the BD IMag Human CD4 T Lymphocyte Enrichment Set was used to purify CD4+ T cells from thawed PBMCs. A purity of 90% to 95% was typically achieved with the CD4+ enrichment method, as confirmed by flow cytometry. A subgroup of a few case-control pairs, chosen blind to chemokine receptor expression and flow-cytometric repertoire skewing results, underwent TCRbeta sequencing. Every blood sample was taken in the morning at 8:00 a.m., and Ficoll-Hypaque gradient centrifugation was used to isolate PBMCs. PBMCs were cryopreserved by gradual cooling to -80°C and stored in liquid nitrogen until assayed.

The Qiagen DNeasy Blood and Tissue Kit was used to extract total genomic DNA from the purified CD4+ T cells. Using immunoSEQ immunosequencing protocols, the TCRbeta CDR3 region, as defined by IMGT, was amplified and sequenced. In the authors' own workflow: Preprocessing of raw sequence data for PCR and sequencing error correction was performed by the immunoSEQ service. The sequence data were loaded into the immunoSEQ Analyzer and then analyzed further using VDJtools v1.0.7. Patient-control differences were tested with the paired Wilcoxon signed-rank test. In its TCRdb copy, this immuneACCESS table keeps in-frame sequences only and misses some clones. Where compared with another copy, unresolved V genes explain less than half of these, and the others have no known cause. The V and J calls and clone size are taken from that table; D and trimming were inferred from the DNA. The sample records 20,000 to 25,000 clones, just under 90% of which are singletons. The ten top clones hold about 0.45% of the sample.

With regard to this clone: Its antigen is unknown. No much larger clonotype is one base removed from it; base qualities were not supplied.

The sample was CD4+ T cells from PBMCs. This TCR was sampled from a woman aged 40-49 years in good health.

The nucleotides read TGTGCCAGCAGTGAATGGACAGGGAATCAGCCCCAGCATTTT. Translated, this gives CASSEWTGNQPQHF. The V and J segments used are TRBV25-1 and TRBJ1-5; TRBD1 matches 8 bases in the middle. The junction shows trimming of 1 base on V and 4 bases on J, and the gene matches do not reach 0 bases of it. Looking up the germline V gene yields CDR1 MGHDK and CDR2 SYGVNS. Its CDR3 holds 14 amino acids, cysteine through phenylalanine. Of the read, only the CDR3 DNA is kept; its 42 bases are in frame from base 1. With all but the CDR3 taken from the reference TRBV25-1 and TRBJ1-5 genes, the full variable domain is: EADIYQTPRYLVIGTGKKITLECSQTMGHDKMYWYQQDPGMELHLIHYSYGVNSTEKGDLSSESTVSRIRTEHFPLTLESARPSHTSQYLCASSEWTGNQPQHFGDGTRLSIL.